Here is one T cell receptor beta chain with its context. The antigen is not known. This CDR3 region has 15 residues. CDR1 MNHEY and CDR2 SVGAGI come from the germline V gene. The data derive from a study of CXCR3-negative and CXCR3-positive naive CD8 T cells. Study outcomes and limitations: Naive CXCR3-negative and CXCR3-positive cells had similar TRBV-TRBJ usage; memory differed. Greater hydrophobicity was found in TRB CDR3s of CXCR3-positive naive cells than of CXCR3-negative naive cells.

With UMI labels, 5' RACE was used to prepare the TRB cDNA libraries. TCRdb re-called the 5' RACE reads; every CDR3 protein appears as one record, without DNA. The sample data list 120,000 to 150,000 distinct CDR3 sequences. Every CD8+ T cell subset underwent triplicate sorting at some 300,000 cells apiece. This sequence originates from a human donor in good health. Some clones in this sample may be carry-over from other donors' samples. The sequencing input was naive CXCR3+ CD8+ T cells from blood. Subset here: CD45RO-CCR7+CD27+CD95- naive CD8+ T cells expressing CXCR3 (TNR3+). This sequence joins TRBV6-5 and TRBJ2-7; no DNA is available, so the TRBD2 call from TCRdb remains unchecked. CDR3 sequence: CASTPLRDGLYEQYF.